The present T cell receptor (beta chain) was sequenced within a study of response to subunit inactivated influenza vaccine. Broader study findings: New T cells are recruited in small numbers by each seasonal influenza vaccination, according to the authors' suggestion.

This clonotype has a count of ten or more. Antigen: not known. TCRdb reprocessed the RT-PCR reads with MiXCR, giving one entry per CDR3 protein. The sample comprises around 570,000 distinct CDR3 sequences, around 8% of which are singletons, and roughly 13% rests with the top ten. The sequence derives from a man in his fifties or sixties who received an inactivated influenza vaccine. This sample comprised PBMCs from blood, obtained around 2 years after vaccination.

This chain's CDR3 is CASTTSQETQYF. DNA of the CDR3: TGTGCCAGCACGACTAGCCAAGAGACCCAGTACTTC. The chain uses TRBV28 and TRBJ2-5; weak D call: TRBD2 (6 bases). The CDR3 is 12 amino acids. Trimming stripped 7 bases from V and 1 base from J, with 7 bases between. The V gene's germline CDR1 is MDHEN and CDR2 SYDVKM.